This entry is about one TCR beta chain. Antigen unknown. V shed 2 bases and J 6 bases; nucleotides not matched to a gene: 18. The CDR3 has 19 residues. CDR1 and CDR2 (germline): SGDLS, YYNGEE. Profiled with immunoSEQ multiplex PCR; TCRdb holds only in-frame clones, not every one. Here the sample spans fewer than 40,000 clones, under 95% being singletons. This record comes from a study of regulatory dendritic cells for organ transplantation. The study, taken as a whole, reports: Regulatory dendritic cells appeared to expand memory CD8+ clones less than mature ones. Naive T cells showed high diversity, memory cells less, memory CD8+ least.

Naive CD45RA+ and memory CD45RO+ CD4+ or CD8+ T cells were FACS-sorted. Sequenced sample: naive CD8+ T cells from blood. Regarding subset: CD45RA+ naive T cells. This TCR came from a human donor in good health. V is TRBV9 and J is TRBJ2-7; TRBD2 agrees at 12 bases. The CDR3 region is CASSVPNPPTSGSVGEQYF. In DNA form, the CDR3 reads TGTGCCAGCAGCGTCCCAAACCCACCGACTAGCGGGAGTGTGGGCGAGCAGTACTTC.